Included here is one T cell receptor beta chain sequence, with context. Its specificity is unknown. The data were obtained in a study of vaccination effects on CD4 cells after COVID-19. Across the study: Sequencing in the ViraFEST assay came after antigen-specific CD4+ T cells had been expanded with viral peptide pools, which were used to stimulate PBMC. Relative to the second dose, post-vaccine samples were obtained a median of 72 days later.

Sequencing was performed with immunoSEQ multiplex PCR; in TCRdb, only in-frame clones are kept and a portion is missing. The table records about 57,000 clones, 78% of them present only once. Whole-study findings and limits: After vaccination, at late timepoints, clones induced by infection and by vaccine contracted markedly.

Cultured cells yielded isolated CD4+ T cells after about ten days. All participants had two doses of either the BNT162b2 or mRNA-1273 vaccine. Germline CDR1 is SGHTA and CDR2 is FQGNSA. The CDR3 has 15 amino acids. V was trimmed by 3 bases and J by 5 bases, leaving 14 bases between them. The source is a human donor who received a COVID-19 vaccine. The material was CD4+ T cells from PBMCs cultured without peptide, obtained after COVID-19 vaccination. The chain joins TRBV7-2 to TRBJ2-1; tentative D call: TRBD2 (6 bases). The CDR3 coding sequence is TGTGCCAGCAGCTTGAGGCTAGCGTATGACAATGAGCAGTTCTTC. This gives the protein CASSLRLAYDNEQFF.